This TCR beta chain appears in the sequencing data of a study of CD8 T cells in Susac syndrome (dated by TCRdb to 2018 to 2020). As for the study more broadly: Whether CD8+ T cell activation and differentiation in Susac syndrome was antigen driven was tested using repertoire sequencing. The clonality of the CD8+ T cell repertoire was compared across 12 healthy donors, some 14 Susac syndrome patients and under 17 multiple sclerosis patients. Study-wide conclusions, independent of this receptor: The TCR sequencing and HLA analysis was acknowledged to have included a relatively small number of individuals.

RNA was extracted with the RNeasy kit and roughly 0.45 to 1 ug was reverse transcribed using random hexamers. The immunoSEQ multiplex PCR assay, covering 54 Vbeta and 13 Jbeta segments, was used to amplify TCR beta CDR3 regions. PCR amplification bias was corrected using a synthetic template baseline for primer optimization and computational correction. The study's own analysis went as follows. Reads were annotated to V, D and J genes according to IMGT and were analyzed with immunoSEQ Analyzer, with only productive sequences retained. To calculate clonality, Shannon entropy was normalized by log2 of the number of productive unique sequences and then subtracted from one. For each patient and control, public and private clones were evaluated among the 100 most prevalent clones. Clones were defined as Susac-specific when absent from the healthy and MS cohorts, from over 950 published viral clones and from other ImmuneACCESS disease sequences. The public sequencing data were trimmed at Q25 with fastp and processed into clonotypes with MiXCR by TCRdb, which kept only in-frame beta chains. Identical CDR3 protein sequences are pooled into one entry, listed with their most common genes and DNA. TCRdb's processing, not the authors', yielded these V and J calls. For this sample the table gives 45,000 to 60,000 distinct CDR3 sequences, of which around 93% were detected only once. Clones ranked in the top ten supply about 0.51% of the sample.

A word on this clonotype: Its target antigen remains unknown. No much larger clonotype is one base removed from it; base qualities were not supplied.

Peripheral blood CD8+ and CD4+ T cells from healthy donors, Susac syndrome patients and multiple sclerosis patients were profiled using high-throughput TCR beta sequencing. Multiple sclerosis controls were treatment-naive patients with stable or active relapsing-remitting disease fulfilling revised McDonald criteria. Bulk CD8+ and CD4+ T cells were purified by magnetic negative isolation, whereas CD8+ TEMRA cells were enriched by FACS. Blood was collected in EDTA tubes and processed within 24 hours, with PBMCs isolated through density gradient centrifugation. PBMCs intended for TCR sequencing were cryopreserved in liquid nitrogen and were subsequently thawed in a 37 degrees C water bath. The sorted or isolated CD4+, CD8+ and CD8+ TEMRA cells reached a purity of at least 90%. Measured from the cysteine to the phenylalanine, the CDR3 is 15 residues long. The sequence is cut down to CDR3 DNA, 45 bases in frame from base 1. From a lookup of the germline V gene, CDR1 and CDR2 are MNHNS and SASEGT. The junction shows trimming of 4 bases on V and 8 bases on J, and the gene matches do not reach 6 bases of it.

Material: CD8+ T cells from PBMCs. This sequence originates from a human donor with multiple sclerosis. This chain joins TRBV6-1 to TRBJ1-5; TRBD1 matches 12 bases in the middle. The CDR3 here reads CASSVGTGGAEPQHF. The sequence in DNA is TGTGCCAGCAGTGTCGGGACAGGGGGCGCGGAGCCCCAGCATTTT.